Each of the 30 T cell receptor beta chains below was sequenced from the same sample in a study of Ad26.COV2.S vaccination and SARS-CoV-2 variants. Treatment meaning: about 20 received Ad26.COV2.S at low or high dose, single or two shots; about 5 received placebo; per-sample allocation not given. All samples were drawn on day 63, counting from the first vaccine or placebo injection. Method: immunoSEQ multiplex PCR; TCRdb's copy keeps in-frame clones and lacks some. The table shows some 640,000 clones, with around 92% occurring only once. The sequences come from peripheral blood, collected in a trial of Ad26.COV2.S vaccine versus placebo. Source of these receptors: a person between 18 and 65 years old who received the Ad26.COV2.S COVID-19 vaccine or a placebo.

This chain joins TRBV18 and TRBJ2-2, with 8 nucleotides matching TRBD1. CDR3 size: 17 residues. CDR1 KGHSH and CDR2 LQKENI come from the germline V gene. V shed 3 bases, J shed 0 bases, and the junction held 6 bases outside the gene matches. The CDR3 DNA is TGTGCCAGCTCACCGGGACAGGCCTTCGCGAACACCGGGGAGCTGTTTTTT. As protein: CASSPGQAFANTGELFF.

This chain uses TRBV5-4 with TRBJ1-1; perhaps TRBD1 as D (5 bases). The V and J ends lost 5 bases and 2 bases respectively, with 10 bases between them. The CDR3 is made up of 13 amino acids. Germline V lookup: CDR1 SGHNT, CDR2 YYREEE (reference sequence). The CDR3 loop is CASRQTENTEAFF. For the CDR3, the DNA is TGTGCCAGCAGACAGACAGAAAACACTGAAGCTTTCTTT. Variable domain in full (rest from reference TRBV5-4 and TRBJ1-1): ETGVTQSPTHLIKTRGQQVTLRCSSQSGHNTVSWYQQALGQGPQFIFQYYREEENGRGNFPPRFSGLQFPNYSSELNVNALELDDSALYLCASRQTENTEAFFGQGTRLTVV.

This clone was seen more than once but under ten times. This chain connects TRBV6-1 to TRBJ2-3; 8 nucleotides line up with TRBD1. CDR3 length: 16 amino acids. Germline V gives CDR1 MNHNS, CDR2 SASEGT. The V gene end was trimmed by 4 bases and the J gene end by 2 bases; junction bases not matched to a gene: 8. The chain's CDR3 is CASSGDRDRFTDTQYF. In DNA, the CDR3 is TGTGCCAGCAGTGGAGACCGGGACAGGTTCACAGATACGCAGTATTTT.

The CDR3 region is CASSRTSGGPNSYNEQFF. CDR3 sequence (DNA): TGTGCCAGTAGCAGGACTAGCGGGGGCCCCAACTCCTACAATGAGCAGTTCTTC. The rearrangement joins TRBV19 to TRBJ2-1, with 13 bases aligning to TRBD2. The CDR3 extends over 18 amino acids. The ends lost 6 bases at V and 0 bases at J; junction bases unmatched: 8. Germline CDR1 and CDR2: LNHDA and SQIVND (reference sequence). The whole variable domain, filled in from reference TRBV19 and TRBJ2-1, reads DGGITQSPKYLFRKEGQNVTLSCEQNLNHDAMYWYRQDPGQGLRLIYYSQIVNDFQKGDIAEGYSVSREKKESFPLTVTSAQKNPTAFYLCASSRTSGGPNSYNEQFFGPGTRLTVL.

The chain recombines TRBV19 with TRBJ2-7; 8 bases are a match to TRBD1. The CDR3 spans 15 residues. The ends lost 3 bases at V and 6 bases at J; junction bases unmatched: 10. Per germline, CDR1 LNHDA and CDR2 SQIVND (reference sequence). The CDR3 reads CASSIVWTGSSEQYF. DNA of the CDR3: TGTGCCAGTAGTATCGTCTGGACAGGGTCTAGCGAGCAGTACTTC.

This rearrangement joins TRBV7-8 to TRBJ2-7; D possibly corresponds to TRBD1 (6 bases). Germline values: CDR1 SGHVS, CDR2 FQNEAQ. The CDR3 consists of 14 residues. Trimming shortened V by 2 bases and J by 3 bases, and 11 bases separated the two germline ends. The CDR3 is CASSLQGWGYEQYF. For the CDR3, the DNA is TGTGCCAGCAGCTTACAGGGGTGGGGCTACGAGCAGTACTTC.

The gene calls are TRBV7-9 and TRBJ1-1; perhaps TRBD1 as D (5 bases). The CDR3 runs 14 residues. The V end was cut by 5 bases, the J end by 10 bases, with 20 bases between. The germline CDR1 and CDR2 sequences are SEHNR and FQNEAQ (reference sequence). The DNA for the CDR3 is TGTGCCAGCAGCATTCCCCCAGGGCTGGAGGGAGCTTTCTTT. This translates into CASSIPPGLEGAFF.

This clone showed up just a few times. The chain uses TRBV5-4 and TRBJ1-5; D remains unclear. The CDR3 runs to 13 residues. Per germline, CDR1 SGHNT and CDR2 YYREEE (reference sequence). V dropped 2 bases and J dropped 3 bases, with 6 bases sitting between them. The CDR3 sequence is CASSFGDNQPQHF. In DNA form, the CDR3 reads TGTGCCAGCAGCTTTGGGGACAATCAGCCCCAGCATTTT.

The gene calls are TRBV27 and TRBJ2-7, with 10 bases aligning to TRBD1. From germline, CDR1 is MNHEY and CDR2 SMNVEV (reference sequence). The length of the CDR3 is 16 residues. V shed 3 bases and J 7 bases; nucleotides not matched to a gene: 12. The CDR3 DNA reads as TGTGCCAGCAGTTTTGTGGGACAGGGGACGGTTTGGGAGCAGTACTTC. The encoded protein is CASSFVGQGTVWEQYF.

The rearrangement uses TRBV6-1 and TRBJ2-6, with a weak D call TRBD1 (5 bases). Germline CDR1 MNHNS, CDR2 SASEGT. Trimming stripped 3 bases from V and 3 bases from J, with 12 bases between. This CDR3 is 16 amino acids long. CDR3 nucleotide sequence: TGTGCCAGCAGTGAGTTGAAAAGGGGTGGGGCCAACGTCCTGACTTTC. Its translation: CASSELKRGGANVLTF.

The rearrangement links TRBV7-2 to TRBJ2-1; D is unresolved. V dropped 5 bases and J dropped 5 bases, with 10 bases sitting between them. The CDR3 runs 13 residues. Germline V lookup: CDR1 SGHTA, CDR2 FQGNSA. The CDR3 sequence: CASSTRQDNEQFF. The CDR3, as DNA: TGTGCCAGCAGCACACGACAAGACAATGAGCAGTTCTTC.

This clone was observed a handful of times. This rearrangement joins TRBV4-1 to TRBJ1-2; possibly TRBD1 for D (5 bases). Trimming shortened V by 0 bases and J by 4 bases, and 9 bases separated the two germline ends. The CDR3 spans 14 residues. Germline CDR1 reads MGHRA; CDR2 reads YSYEKL. Written as DNA, the CDR3 is TGCGCCAGCAGCCAAGATCAGGGTAGCTATGGCTACACCTTC. The encoded protein is CASSQDQGSYGYTF.

A remark on this clone: Other DNA sequences of this sample code for an identical CDR3. The V and J genes are TRBV7-9 and TRBJ2-5; D is ambiguous. Trimming removed 1 base from V and 2 bases from J, with 5 bases in between. The CDR3 consists of 13 residues. Per germline, CDR1 SEHNR and CDR2 FQNEAQ (reference sequence). The chain's CDR3 is CASSLGAQETQYF. The CDR3 DNA reads TGTGCCAGCAGCTTAGGGGCTCAAGAGACCCAGTACTTC.

The gene calls are TRBV18 and TRBJ1-1; TRBD1 aligns across 7 bases. J gave up 4 bases and V 3 bases, and 2 bases lay outside the gene matches. From germline, CDR1 is KGHSH and CDR2 LQKENI. The CDR3 has 13 residues. CDR3 sequence (DNA): TGTGCCAGCTCACCTGACAGGGCCACTGAAGCTTTCTTT. Translation gives CASSPDRATEAFF.

The chain couples TRBV19 to TRBJ1-4, with unresolved D. The CDR3 is 15 amino acids. Trimming removed 5 bases at V and 0 bases at J, with 10 bases between. Germline CDR1 and CDR2: LNHDA and SQIVND (reference sequence). The CDR3 nucleotides read TGTGCCAGTAGTCCCCGGGGTGCAACTAATGAAAAACTGTTTTTT. Protein sequence: CASSPRGATNEKLFF.

This chain joins TRBV2 and TRBJ1-5; D might be TRBD1 (5 bases). Trimming left V 2 bases short and J 2 bases short, with 10 bases between. The CDR3 sequence is 15 residues long. Germline CDR1 and CDR2: SNHLY and FYNNEI. The CDR3 DNA is TGTGCCAGCAGTGAATCGGCCAGGGGCAATCAGCCCCAGCATTTT. It encodes CASSESARGNQPQHF.

The chain uses TRBV7-9 and TRBJ2-7; TRBD1 or TRBD2 may be the D gene (5 bases each). This CDR3 region has 14 residues. The V gene's germline CDR1 is SEHNR and CDR2 FQNEAQ (reference sequence). Deletions cut 1 base from V and 6 bases from J, with 13 bases between. This CDR3 is CASSLVEGLSEQYF. CDR3 DNA sequence: TGTGCCAGCAGCTTAGTTGAGGGGCTTTCCGAGCAGTACTTC.

In its sample, this clone was seen a few times. This sequence joins TRBV6-5 and TRBJ1-3, with D possibly matching TRBD1 (6 bases). Germline V gives CDR1 MNHEY, CDR2 SVGAGI. The V end was cut by 2 bases, the J end by 3 bases, with 14 bases between. The CDR3 is made up of 16 amino acids. The CDR3 DNA reads TGTGCCAGCAGTTACACGGGGGCTTTACGTGGAAACACCATATATTTT. Translating gives CASSYTGALRGNTIYF.

The genes are TRBV7-2 and TRBJ2-1; the D is unclear. The CDR3 is 14 residues long. V was clipped by 2 bases and J by 9 bases, with 14 bases between them. Germline CDR1 is SGHTA and CDR2 is FQGNSA. This chain's CDR3 is CASSLIWLEAEQFF. The CDR3 region has the DNA TGTGCCAGCAGCTTAATTTGGCTCGAAGCTGAGCAGTTCTTC.

The chain has TRBV5-4 and TRBJ2-5, with 12 bases that match TRBD2. The CDR3 spans 15 residues. Trimming removed 5 bases from V and 5 bases from J; junction bases left unmatched: 7. Germline V CDR1 and CDR2: SGHNT, YYREEE (reference sequence). This CDR3 reads CASRSSGGAWETQYF. The DNA for the CDR3 is TGTGCCAGCAGGTCTAGCGGGGGGGCGTGGGAGACCCAGTACTTC.

The chain recombines TRBV7-3 with TRBJ1-1; 7 bases line up with TRBD1. The junction had 6 bases not matched to a gene; V was cut back by 5 bases and J by 0 bases. CDR3 size: 15 residues. Per germline, CDR1 SGHTA and CDR2 FQGTGA. This CDR3 reads CASSPTGHLNTEAFF. In DNA, the CDR3 is TGTGCCAGCAGCCCGACAGGGCACCTGAACACTGAAGCTTTCTTT. Supplemented by reference TRBV7-3 and TRBJ1-1, the full variable domain reads GAGVSQTPSNKVTEKGKYVELRCDPISGHTALYWYRQSLGQGPEFLIYFQGTGAADDSGLPNDRFFAVRPEGSVSTLKIQRTERGDSAVYLCASSPTGHLNTEAFFGQGTRLTVV.

The chain couples TRBV7-2 to TRBJ2-3, with 11 bases matching TRBD2. V gave up 2 bases and J gave up 3 bases; unmatched junction bases: 10. Germline CDR1 reads SGHTA; CDR2 reads FQGNSA. The CDR3 length is 18 residues. For the CDR3, the DNA is TGTGCCAGCAGCTTATGGGGGACTAGCGGCTTGTTGACAGATACGCAGTATTTT. It codes for CASSLWGTSGLLTDTQYF.

The chain couples TRBV20-1 to TRBJ1-4; D call uncertain. V dropped 2 bases and J dropped 7 bases, with 5 bases sitting between them. The CDR3 totals 11 residues. Germline-derived CDR1 and CDR2 are DFQATT and SNEGSKA (reference sequence). The CDR3 sequence: CSARNIEKLFF. For the CDR3, the DNA is TGCAGTGCTAGAAACATTGAAAAACTGTTTTTT.

CDR3 coding DNA: TGCGCCAGCAGCTTGTCCCTTAGTACGGCGGGCACCGGGGAGCTGTTTTTT. Translation gives CASSLSLSTAGTGELFF. The V and J genes are TRBV5-1 and TRBJ2-2, with D perhaps TRBD2 (5 bases). Germline V gene sequence: CDR1 SGHRS, CDR2 YFSETQ. The CDR3 sequence is 17 residues long. Trimming cost V 1 base and J 4 bases, with 17 bases left between them.

The chain combines TRBV24-1 with TRBJ2-3; 9 positions match TRBD2. The CDR3 runs 16 residues. The V gene end was trimmed by 4 bases and the J gene end by 0 bases; junction bases not matched to a gene: 4. Germline CDR1 and CDR2: KGHDR and SFDVKD. CDR3 protein: CATSDPTSGSTDTQYF. The CDR3 DNA is TGTGCCACCAGTGACCCAACTAGCGGGAGCACAGATACGCAGTATTTT.

A few counts support this clone. The J gene is TRBJ1-2, the V gene TRBV23-1; maybe TRBD1 (5 bases). TRBV23-1 is an ORF, with its function uncertain. With 4 bases removed from V and 7 bases from J, the gap between germline ends came to 13 bases. This CDR3 comprises 13 residues. CDR3 nucleotide sequence: TGCGCCAGCAGTCCTATGCAGGGCTGTGGCTACACCTTC. Translation gives CASSPMQGCGYTF.

This chain links TRBV10-3 with TRBJ2-3; D remains unclear. Trimming took off 5 bases at V and 2 bases at J, with 14 bases between the two ends. The germline V gene has CDR1 ENHRY and CDR2 SYGVKD. The CDR3 consists of 15 residues. The CDR3 coding sequence is TGTGCCATCAGTTCCCCAGGTGAACCCACAGATACGCAGTATTTT. Protein product: CAISSPGEPTDTQYF.

The chain employs TRBV18 and TRBJ1-1, with D possibly being TRBD1 (5 bases). V was pared by 2 bases and J by 5 bases, with 18 bases between. CDR1 is KGHSH, CDR2 LQKENI, per germline. CDR3 length: 16 amino acids. CDR3: CASSPSPSRDGTEAFF. In nucleotides, the CDR3 is TGTGCCAGCTCACCATCCCCGAGCCGGGACGGGACTGAAGCTTTCTTT. The whole variable domain, remainder taken from reference TRBV18 and TRBJ1-1, is NAGVMQNPRHLVRRRGQEARLRCSPMKGHSHVYWYRQLPEEGLKFMVYLQKENIIDESGMPKERFSAEFPKEGPSILRIQQVVRGDSAAYFCASSPSPSRDGTEAFFGQGTRLTVV.

The genes are TRBV11-2 and TRBJ1-6; D unclear. The ends were cut back, 5 bases at V and 3 bases at J, with 14 bases in the middle. The CDR3 contains 16 residues. In germline, CDR1 is SGHAT, CDR2 FQNNGV. CDR3 sequence reads: CASSPSGRDYNSPLHF. DNA for the CDR3: TGTGCCAGCAGCCCAAGTGGGCGGGACTATAATTCACCCCTCCACTTT. The whole variable domain, remainder taken from reference TRBV11-2 and TRBJ1-6, is EAGVAQSPRYKIIEKRQSVAFWCNPISGHATLYWYQQILGQGPKLLIQFQNNGVVDDSQLPKDRFSAERLKGVDSTLKIQPAKLEDSAVYLCASSPSGRDYNSPLHFGNGTRLTVT.

The rearrangement links TRBV5-5 to TRBJ2-5; a weak D match, TRBD1 (6 bases). Trimming shortened V by 4 bases and J by 2 bases, and 12 bases separated the two germline ends. In germline, CDR1 is SGHKS, CDR2 YYEKEE (reference sequence). The CDR3 covers 14 residues. The CDR3 DNA reads TGTGCCAGCAGCCCGGACAGCCGTCAAGAGACCCAGTACTTC. As protein: CASSPDSRQETQYF. Full variable domain (rest looked up from reference TRBV5-5 and TRBJ2-5): DAGVTQSPTHLIKTRGQQVTLRCSPISGHKSVSWYQQVLGQGPQFIFQYYEKEERGRGNFPDRFSARQFPNYSSELNVNALLLGDSALYLCASSPDSRQETQYFGPGTRLLVL.